This T cell receptor (beta chain) was observed in a study of cytomegalovirus exposure and HLA in healthy donors. Across the study: Of around 400 genotyped donors, 80% to 85% grouped in the Caucasian-associated ancestry cluster. Study-wide results and caveats: In vitro, three CMV-associated chains proved specific for CMV antigens.

As regards this clone: Its antigen is not identified.

60 Vbeta and 13 Jbeta primers were used in PCR. Profiled with immunoSEQ multiplex PCR; TCRdb holds only in-frame clones, not every one. The sample carries about 100,000 clones, about 70% recorded once. The CDR3 extends over 13 amino acids. Trimming removed 3 bases from V and 4 bases from J, with 8 bases in between. Germline V CDR1 and CDR2: LNHNV, YYDKDF (reference sequence). The chain links TRBV15 to TRBJ2-3; unclear D gene. The TCR originated in a woman in her forties in good health and CMV-seronegative. Sequencing was performed on PBMCs. DNA of the CDR3: TGTGCCACCAGCAGCACGGTTGCAGATACGCAGTATTTT. It is translated as CATSSTVADTQYF.